This T cell receptor beta chain emerged from a study of identical twins (dated by TCRdb to about 2016). Looking at the study overall: To test whether fetal clonotypes persist, the study used deep sequencing on TCR alpha and beta repertoires from monozygotic twins, unrelated adults of various ages, and cord blood. To rule out contamination, the twin experiments were replicated at different times with different library preparation protocols.

This clonotype was seen ten or more times. The specificity of this receptor is unknown. The input lacks base qualities; no much larger clone sits a single base away. Library generation was performed with 5' RACE. TCRdb names Illumina HiSeq 2000 as the instrument used. A universal primer binding site was added through template switching, and the final cDNA carried a unique molecular identifier so that TCR cDNA molecules could be counted accurately. Specific primers in the conserved constant-segment region were used to synthesize first-strand cDNA for the TCR alpha and beta chains. To control for contamination, each cDNA library was double barcoded with a SMART-Mk sample barcode plus Illumina barcodes. TruSeq adapter sequences along with Illumina sample barcodes were introduced in two successive PCR steps. The Illumina HiSeq platform was used with custom primers to sequence TCR alpha and beta cDNA libraries. In the source study's methods: MiGEC processed the raw reads to extract unique molecular identifiers, while MiXCR was used to determine the CDR3 positions. Recombination models were inferred per individual with the repgenHMM and IGoR tools using an EM algorithm. The tcR package in R was used for shared clonotype analysis, with sharing normalized by the product of cloneset sizes. To study raw recombination free of thymic and clonal selection effects, out-of-frame nonproductive sequences were analyzed. Starting from the raw public reads, TCRdb applied fastp trimming at Q25, assembled clones with MiXCR and retained in-frame beta chains. CDR3 protein sequences are deduplicated, and each keeps its most common genes and DNA. TCRdb's processing, not the authors', yielded these V and J calls. The sample table holds under 900,000 distinct CDR3 sequences, of which roughly an eighth were seen once. The ten most abundant clones make up around 1.6% of the sample.

Its CDR3 holds 17 amino acids, cysteine through phenylalanine. The read is trimmed to its CDR3 DNA, 51 bases read in frame from base 1. Ends trimmed: V by 2 bases, J by 0 bases; bases unmatched to a gene: 5. Every donor was a healthy Caucasian. The twin cohort consisted of three pairs of female monozygotic twins, all aged roughly 18 to 29 years. Peripheral blood mononuclear cells were the source from which RNA for the TCR libraries was isolated. On the study overall, not on this receptor specifically: Excess twin sharing in beta out-of-frame sequences was weaker because fewer shared sequences lowered the signal-to-noise ratio. In monozygotic twins, out-of-frame TCR alpha sharing was systematically underestimated by recombination models, although the models agreed with sharing between unrelated individuals. Because the same donors could not be followed over many years, conclusions were based on cross-sectional statistical analysis. Out-of-frame TCR alpha sequences shared between twins showed an excess of low generation-probability sequences compared with coincidental sharing between unrelated individuals. Fewer insertions were carried by abundant cord blood beta clonotypes, a similar but weaker trend appeared in young adult naive repertoires, and no such trend appeared in memory repertoires. Invariant T cells such as MAIT and iNKT could partly confound zero-insertion analyses, although diverse VJ usage argued against such confounding for most clonotypes.

These records were also assigned to another study, of yellow fever vaccine responses in identical twins. The second publication reports: The authors reported that the T cell response to vaccination in identical twins appeared partly convergent and partly personalized. In the study, vaccine-responding T cell clones were precisely tracked in identical twins.

The chain employs TRBV12-3 or TRBV12-4 and TRBJ2-2, with 8 bases aligning to TRBD2. The receptor was derived from a woman aged 18-29 years in good health. The source material was PBMCs. The CDR3 protein: CASSLSAGATNTGELFF. The sequenced DNA: TGTGCCAGCAGTTTATCAGCGGGGGCCACGAACACCGGGGAGCTGTTTTTT.